This record looks at one T cell receptor (beta chain) sequence and its context. It was with a sample-barcoded 5' primer and a J-beta primer mix that a second PCR of about 6 to 12 cycles was run. A single record per CDR3 protein comes from TCRdb applying MiXCR to the 5' RACE reads. This sample has 700,000 or so distinct CDR3 sequences, with 35% to 50% found just once. Germline V CDR1 and CDR2: LGHNA, YNFKEQ. This CDR3 region has 13 residues. V shed 0 bases and J 6 bases; nucleotides not matched to a gene: 2. This sample is part of a study of blood T cells in healthy people across ages. V gene TRBV4-2 combines with J gene TRBJ2-7; TRBD2 matches at 7 bases. The source is a man aged 80 or over in good health. Sequencing input: blood. As DNA, the CDR3 is TGTGCCAGCAGCCAAGAGCGGGGGTCCGAGCAGTACTTC. This encodes CASSQERGSEQYF.